Below, one T cell receptor beta chain is given with its context. Its antigen is not identified. A split of CD4+ cells into CD45RA+ naive and CD45RA-negative memory subsets was performed. Germline CDR1 SGHNT, CDR2 YYREEE (reference sequence). The V gene end was trimmed by 4 bases and the J gene end by 1 base; junction bases not matched to a gene: 10. The CDR3 is made up of 17 amino acids. Assay execution proceeded at the deep level. The assay was immunoSEQ multiplex PCR, and TCRdb's table has in-frame clones only and misses some. Here the sample spans around 1,100,000 clones, about 72% being singletons. The sample comes from a study of shared clonotypes between healthy human individuals. Whole-study results and caveats: Generally, naive subsets came out with larger estimated richness than memory subsets.

Sequences were obtained from memory CD4+ T cells from PBMCs. As to subset: CD45RA-negative fraction. The rearrangement joins TRBV5-4 to TRBJ2-2; 7 bases match TRBD2. The receptor was isolated from a young man in good health. Some clones in this sample may be carry-over from other donors' samples. CDR3 bases: TGTGCCAGCAGCCCGGGGTTAGGGAGGGAGAACACCGGGGAGCTGTTTTTT. This translates into CASSPGLGRENTGELFF.